This T cell receptor (beta chain) appears in the sequencing data of a study of blood T cells in healthy people across ages. The V and J ends lost 0 bases and 4 bases respectively, with 11 bases between them. Germline lookup yields CDR1 LGHDT and CDR2 YNNKEL (reference sequence). The CDR3 is 15 amino acids. Using a J-beta primer mix together with a sample-barcoded 5' primer, a second PCR was run for about 6 to 11 cycles. TCRdb recomputed calls from the 5' RACE reads with MiXCR, one row per CDR3 protein. The sample consists of 750,000 to 1,000,000 distinct CDR3 sequences, 25% to 35% of them appearing once. The same specimen was also included in a second study, on T cells of mothers and their children.

V and J are TRBV3-1 and TRBJ2-3; possible D gene TRBD1, 5 bases. The sequencing sample was made of blood. The sequence came from a woman aged 40 to 50 in good health. CDR3 in amino acids: CASSQDLTGPDTQYF. DNA for the CDR3: TGTGCCAGCAGCCAAGATTTAACAGGTCCAGATACGCAGTATTTT.